This T cell receptor beta chain emerged from a study of blood T cell repertoires in COVID-19. Here immunoSEQ multiplex PCR was the method, and the copy in TCRdb shows in-frame clones only, minus some. The profile covers a few hundred thousand clones, with around 85% appearing a single time and just over 7% taken by the ten largest. Looked up from germline, CDR1 is MNHNS and CDR2 is SASEGT. V gave up 1 base and J gave up 2 bases, with 9 bases separating them. CDR3 size: 16 residues. The V call is TRBV6-1, the J call TRBJ2-6; possible D gene TRBD2, 6 bases. This TCR was recovered from a human donor in a cohort sampled during active COVID-19. Material: peripheral blood. CDR3 in DNA: TGTGCCAGCAGTGAAGGGAGGGGCACTGGGGCCAACGTCCTGACTTTC. It encodes CASSEGRGTGANVLTF.